Following are 13 T cell receptor beta chains from one sample sequenced in a study of spatial heterogeneity in lung cancer. TCRdb ran MiXCR on the 5' RACE reads and lists one entry per CDR3 protein. The sample includes about 78,000 distinct CDR3 sequences, under 8.5% of them seen just once. Time point here: sample taken at primary tumor resection. This specimen was PBMCs, taken at surgery. Source of these receptors: a male donor with early-stage non-small cell lung cancer.

Many counts were recorded for this clonotype. V and J are TRBV15 and TRBJ2-7; 7 bases match TRBD2. Trimming at V came to 3 bases and at J to 6 bases, leaving 14 bases not matched to a gene. CDR3 length equals 16 residues. CDR1 is LNHNV, CDR2 YYDKDF, per germline (reference sequence). CDR3: CATSRATGPWGGEQYF. The DNA for the CDR3 is TGTGCCACCAGCAGGGCAACGGGCCCGTGGGGGGGCGAGCAGTACTTC.

This clonotype was detected many times. The genes are TRBV6-1 and TRBJ2-1; D uncertain. This CDR3 has 16 residues. With 5 bases removed from V and 6 bases from J, the gap between germline ends came to 20 bases. CDR1 is MNHNS, CDR2 SASEGT, per germline. In nucleotides, the CDR3 is TGTGCCAGCAGTCTTCACCCACTGGACGCGCTCAATGAGCAGTTCTTC. This gives the protein CASSLHPLDALNEQFF.

This clonotype was counted at least ten times. This chain joins TRBV18 and TRBJ2-5; the D is unclear. The ends were cut back, 3 bases at V and 1 base at J, with 9 bases in the middle. The CDR3 has 14 amino acids. The germline gives CDR1 KGHSH, CDR2 LQKENI. CDR3 DNA: TGTGCCAGCTCACCGAGGTCCCCCCAAGAGACCCAGTACTTC. Protein product: CASSPRSPQETQYF.

This clonotype was seen only a few times. This chain uses TRBV7-2 with TRBJ1-1; TRBD1 is a possible D gene (5 bases). Germline CDR1 and CDR2: SGHTA and FQGNSA. V lost 2 bases to trimming and J lost 3 bases, with 16 bases between them. The CDR3 is made up of 16 amino acids. The CDR3 bases are TGTGCCAGCAGCTTAATGTGGGGCGCAGCGGACACTGAAGCTTTCTTT. Translation: CASSLMWGAADTEAFF.

This clonotype appeared many times. The CDR3: CASTIPWLEQYF. CDR3 nucleotides: TGTGCCAGTACCATACCCTGGCTCGAGCAGTACTTC. This chain joins TRBV19 and TRBJ2-7; no firm D call. CDR3 size: 12 residues. Per the germline V gene, CDR1 is LNHDA and CDR2 is SQIVND (reference sequence). V gave up 7 bases and J gave up 6 bases, with 13 bases separating them.

This clonotype was seen repeatedly, ten times or more. The chain uses TRBV19 and TRBJ1-3, with a weak D call TRBD1 (5 bases). The germline gives CDR1 LNHDA, CDR2 SQIVND (reference sequence). Trimming shortened V by 4 bases and J by 4 bases, and 8 bases separated the two germline ends. The CDR3 totals 13 residues. CDR3 nucleotides: TGTGCCAGTAGTACCAGGGCCGGAAACACCATATATTTT. Translated: CASSTRAGNTIYF.

This clonotype was found many times. The chain has TRBV2 and TRBJ2-5; TRBD1 is a possible D gene (5 bases). The CDR3 has 13 residues. The V end was cut by 2 bases, the J end by 4 bases, with 8 bases between. CDR1 SNHLY and CDR2 FYNNEI come from the germline V gene. CDR3 sequence: CASSERRAETQYF. The DNA of the CDR3 is TGTGCCAGCAGTGAACGCAGGGCAGAGACCCAGTACTTC.

The V gene is TRBV3-1, the J gene TRBJ1-1; a weak D match, TRBD1 (6 bases). The germline V gene encodes CDR1 LGHDT and CDR2 YNNKEL (reference sequence). V was cut by 5 bases and J by 11 bases, with 18 bases left in between. CDR3 length: 13 amino acids. The CDR3 sequence is CASSVGGKGVAFF. In DNA, the CDR3 is TGTGCCAGCAGCGTAGGGGGGAAAGGGGTTGCTTTCTTT.

This clonotype showed up many times. V and J are TRBV7-9 and TRBJ1-1, with D possibly matching TRBD1 (6 bases). The CDR3 contains 15 residues. Looked up from germline, CDR1 is SEHNR and CDR2 is FQNEAQ (reference sequence). V was shortened by 4 bases and J by 2 bases, with 14 bases between the two germline ends. The CDR3 DNA reads TGTGCCAGCAGCTCAGTGGGGGGGCCCAACACTGAAGCTTTCTTT. Encoded protein: CASSSVGGPNTEAFF.

The chain joins TRBV5-1 to TRBJ2-1; a possible D gene is TRBD1 (8 bases). The germline V gene encodes CDR1 SGHRS and CDR2 YFSETQ. V was clipped by 5 bases and J by 8 bases, with 14 bases between them. This CDR3 has 13 residues. The CDR3, as DNA: TGCGCCAGCAGGACAGGGGCGGGGGATGAGCAGTTCTTC. This codes for CASRTGAGDEQFF.

Only a few counts were recorded for this clonotype. CDR3 sequence reads: CATSEGNQETQYF. DNA of the CDR3: TGTGCCACCAGTGAGGGAAACCAAGAGACCCAGTACTTC. The chain is built from TRBV24-1 and TRBJ2-5; unclear D gene. Trimming stripped 4 bases from V and 0 bases from J, with 5 bases between. The CDR3 consists of 13 residues. CDR1 is KGHDR and CDR2 is SFDVKD in the germline V gene.

This chain links TRBV12-5 with TRBJ2-5; D possibly corresponds to TRBD2 (5 bases). V was shortened by 5 bases and J by 9 bases, with 19 bases between the two germline ends. Per germline, CDR1 LGHNT and CDR2 FRNRAP. The CDR3 loop spans 14 amino acids. CDR3 sequence: CASGIPWQPEAQYF. In DNA, the CDR3 is TGTGCTAGTGGTATCCCGTGGCAACCGGAGGCCCAGTACTTC.

This clonotype was seen many times. The J gene is TRBJ2-3, the V gene TRBV4-1; D is possibly TRBD1 (6 bases). Germline V gene data show CDR1 as MGHRA and CDR2 as YSYEKL. Trimming took 0 bases from V and 6 from J, leaving 19 bases between them. The CDR3 has 17 residues. In DNA form, the CDR3 reads TGCGCCAGCAGCCAAGATCCCCCAGGGGCGGTCCTGGATACGCAGTATTTT. Protein sequence: CASSQDPPGAVLDTQYF.